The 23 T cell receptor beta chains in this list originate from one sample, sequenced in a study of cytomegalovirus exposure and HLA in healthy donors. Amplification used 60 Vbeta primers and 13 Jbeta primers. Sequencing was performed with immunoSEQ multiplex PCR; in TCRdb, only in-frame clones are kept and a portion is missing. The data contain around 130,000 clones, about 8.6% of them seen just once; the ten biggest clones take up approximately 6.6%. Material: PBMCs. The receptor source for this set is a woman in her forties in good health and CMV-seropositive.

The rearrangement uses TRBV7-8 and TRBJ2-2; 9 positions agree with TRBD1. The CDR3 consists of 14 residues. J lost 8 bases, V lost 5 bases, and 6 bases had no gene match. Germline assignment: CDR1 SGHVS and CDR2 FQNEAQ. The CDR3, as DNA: TGTGCCAGCAGCCCGGGACAGGGCGTTGGGGAGCTGTTTTTT. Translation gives CASSPGQGVGELFF.

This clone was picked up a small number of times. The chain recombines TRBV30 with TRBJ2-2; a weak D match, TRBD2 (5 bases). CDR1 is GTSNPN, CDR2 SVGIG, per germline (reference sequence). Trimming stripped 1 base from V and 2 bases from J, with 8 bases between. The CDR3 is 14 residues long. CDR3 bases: TGTGCCTGGAGTGCAGGACTTAACACCGGGGAGCTGTTTTTT. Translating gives CAWSAGLNTGELFF.

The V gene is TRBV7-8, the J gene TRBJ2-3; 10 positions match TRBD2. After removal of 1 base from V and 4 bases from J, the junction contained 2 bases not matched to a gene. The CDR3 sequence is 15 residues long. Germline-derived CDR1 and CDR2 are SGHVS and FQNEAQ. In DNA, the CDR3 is TGTGCCAGCAGCTTAGGTAGCGGGGGGTCAGATACGCAGTATTTT. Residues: CASSLGSGGSDTQYF.

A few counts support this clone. The CDR3: CASSPGTDNYGYTF. In DNA form, the CDR3 reads TGTGCCAGCAGCCCCGGGACAGACAACTATGGCTACACCTTC. The chain employs TRBV6-5 and TRBJ1-2, with 7 bases lining up with TRBD1. Germline CDR1 is MNHEY and CDR2 is SVGAGI. Trimming took 6 bases from V and 2 from J; bases not matched to a gene: 6. The CDR3 loop spans 14 amino acids.

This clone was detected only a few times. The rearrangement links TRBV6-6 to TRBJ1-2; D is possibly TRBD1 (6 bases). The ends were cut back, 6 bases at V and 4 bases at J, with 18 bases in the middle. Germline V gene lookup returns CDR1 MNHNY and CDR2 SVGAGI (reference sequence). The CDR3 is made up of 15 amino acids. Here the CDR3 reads CASRLVGTKLYGYTF. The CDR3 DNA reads TGTGCCAGCAGGCTCGTCGGGACAAAACTCTATGGCTACACCTTC.

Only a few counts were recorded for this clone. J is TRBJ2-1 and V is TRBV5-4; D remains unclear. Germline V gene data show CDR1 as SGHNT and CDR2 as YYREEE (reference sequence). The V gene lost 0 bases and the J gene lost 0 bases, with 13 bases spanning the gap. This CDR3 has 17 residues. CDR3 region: CASSLVSKRSSYNEQFF. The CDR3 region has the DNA TGTGCCAGCAGCTTGGTGTCCAAGCGAAGCTCCTACAATGAGCAGTTCTTC.

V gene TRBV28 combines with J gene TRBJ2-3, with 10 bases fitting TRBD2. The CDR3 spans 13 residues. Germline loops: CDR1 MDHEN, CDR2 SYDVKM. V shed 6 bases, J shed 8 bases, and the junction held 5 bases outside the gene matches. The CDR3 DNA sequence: TGTGCCAGCAGCCGCGGGACTAGCGCTACGCAGTATTTT. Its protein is CASSRGTSATQYF.

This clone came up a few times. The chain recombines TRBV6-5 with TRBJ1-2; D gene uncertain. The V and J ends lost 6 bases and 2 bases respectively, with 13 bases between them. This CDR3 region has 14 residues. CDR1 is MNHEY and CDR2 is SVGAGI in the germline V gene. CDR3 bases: TGTGCCAGCAGAGGTATTGGGCTAAACTATGGCTACACCTTC. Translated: CASRGIGLNYGYTF.

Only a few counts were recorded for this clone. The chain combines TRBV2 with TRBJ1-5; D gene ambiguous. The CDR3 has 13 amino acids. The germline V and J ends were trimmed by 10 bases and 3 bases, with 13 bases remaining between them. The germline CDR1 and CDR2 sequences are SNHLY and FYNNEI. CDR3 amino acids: CAIQPGANQPQHF. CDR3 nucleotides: TGTGCCATCCAGCCCGGAGCCAATCAGCCCCAGCATTTT.

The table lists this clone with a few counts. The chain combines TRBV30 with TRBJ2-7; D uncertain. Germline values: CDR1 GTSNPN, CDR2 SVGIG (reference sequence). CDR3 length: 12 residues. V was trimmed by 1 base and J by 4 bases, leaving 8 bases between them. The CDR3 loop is CAWSGLDYEQYF. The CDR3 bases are TGTGCCTGGAGTGGGCTAGATTACGAGCAGTACTTC.

The CDR3 sequence is CAWSVREYNEQFF. CDR3 coding DNA: TGTGCCTGGAGTGTACGGGAGTACAATGAGCAGTTCTTC. This sequence joins TRBV30 and TRBJ2-1; TRBD2 is a possible D gene (6 bases). There are 13 residues in the CDR3. With 0 bases removed from V and 4 bases from J, the gap between germline ends came to 7 bases. Germline CDR1 GTSNPN, CDR2 SVGIG (reference sequence).

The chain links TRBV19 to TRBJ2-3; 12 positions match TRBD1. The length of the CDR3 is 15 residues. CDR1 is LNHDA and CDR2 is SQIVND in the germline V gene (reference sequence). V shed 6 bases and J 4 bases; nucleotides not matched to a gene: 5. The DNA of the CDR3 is TGTGCCAGTAGGGGACAGGGGGCTATTTCAGATACGCAGTATTTT. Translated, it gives CASRGQGAISDTQYF.

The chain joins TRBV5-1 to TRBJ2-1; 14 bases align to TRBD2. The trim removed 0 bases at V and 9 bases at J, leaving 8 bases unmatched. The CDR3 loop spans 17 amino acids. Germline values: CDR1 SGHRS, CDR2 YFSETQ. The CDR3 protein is CASSLAPTSGGAGEQFF. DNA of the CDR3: TGCGCCAGCAGCTTGGCGCCGACTAGCGGGGGGGCGGGTGAGCAGTTCTTC.

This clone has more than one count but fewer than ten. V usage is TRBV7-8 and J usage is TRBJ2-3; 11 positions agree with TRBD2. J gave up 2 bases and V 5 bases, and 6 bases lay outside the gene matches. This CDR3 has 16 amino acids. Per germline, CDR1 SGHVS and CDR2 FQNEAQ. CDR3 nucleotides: TGTGCCAGCAGCACCTATAGCGGGGGGGCCACAGATACGCAGTATTTT. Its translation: CASSTYSGGATDTQYF. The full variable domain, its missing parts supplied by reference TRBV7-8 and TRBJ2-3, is GAGVSQSPRYKVAKRGQDVALRCDPISGHVSLFWYQQALGQGPEFLTYFQNEAQLDKSGLPSDRFFAERPEGSVSTLKIQRTQQEDSAVYLCASSTYSGGATDTQYFGPGTRLTVL.

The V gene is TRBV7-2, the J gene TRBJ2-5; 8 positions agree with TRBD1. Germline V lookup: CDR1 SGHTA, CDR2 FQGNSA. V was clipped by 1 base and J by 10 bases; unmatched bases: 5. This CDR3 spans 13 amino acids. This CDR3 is CASSLEDRAVQYF. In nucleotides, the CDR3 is TGTGCCAGCAGCTTAGAGGACAGGGCGGTCCAGTACTTC.

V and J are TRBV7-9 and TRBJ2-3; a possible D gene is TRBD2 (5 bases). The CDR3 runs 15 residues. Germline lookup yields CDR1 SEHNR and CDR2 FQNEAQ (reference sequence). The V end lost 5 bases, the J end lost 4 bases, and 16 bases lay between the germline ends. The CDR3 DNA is TGTGCCAGCAGCCACGGGGAGATAGGATCAGATACGCAGTATTTT. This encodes CASSHGEIGSDTQYF. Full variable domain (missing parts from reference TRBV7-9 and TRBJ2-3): DTGVSQNPRHKITKRGQNVTFRCDPISEHNRLYWYRQTLGQGPEFLTYFQNEAQLEKSRLLSDRFSAERPKGSFSTLEIQRTEQGDSAMYLCASSHGEIGSDTQYFGPGTRLTVL.

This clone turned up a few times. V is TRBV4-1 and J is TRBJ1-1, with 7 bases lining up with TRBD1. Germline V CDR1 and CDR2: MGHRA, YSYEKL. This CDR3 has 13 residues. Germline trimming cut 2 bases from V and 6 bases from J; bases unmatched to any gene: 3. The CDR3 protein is CASSQSGGPEAFF. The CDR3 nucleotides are TGCGCCAGCAGCCAATCAGGGGGACCTGAAGCTTTCTTT.

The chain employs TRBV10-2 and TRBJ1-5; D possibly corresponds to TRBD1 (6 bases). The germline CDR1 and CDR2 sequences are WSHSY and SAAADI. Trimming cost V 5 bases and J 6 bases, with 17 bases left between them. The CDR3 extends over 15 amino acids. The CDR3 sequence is CASSLTGGAGQPQHF. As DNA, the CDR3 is TGCGCCAGCAGTTTGACGGGGGGCGCGGGTCAGCCCCAGCATTTT.

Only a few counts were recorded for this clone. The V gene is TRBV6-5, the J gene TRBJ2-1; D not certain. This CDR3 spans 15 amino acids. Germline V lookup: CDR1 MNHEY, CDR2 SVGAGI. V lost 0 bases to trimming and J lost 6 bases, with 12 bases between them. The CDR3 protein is CASSYSKSPSNEQFF. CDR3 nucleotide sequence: TGTGCCAGCAGTTACTCGAAAAGCCCGAGCAATGAGCAGTTCTTC.

The CDR3 sequence: CASSYGKEGWSGNEQFF. The CDR3 coding sequence is TGTGCCAGCAGCTACGGTAAAGAGGGCTGGTCTGGGAATGAGCAGTTCTTC. V and J are TRBV11-1 and TRBJ2-1; D perhaps matches TRBD2 (5 bases). CDR1 SGHAT and CDR2 FQDESV come from the germline V gene (reference sequence). V dropped 4 bases and J dropped 7 bases, with 23 bases sitting between them. The CDR3 is 17 residues long.

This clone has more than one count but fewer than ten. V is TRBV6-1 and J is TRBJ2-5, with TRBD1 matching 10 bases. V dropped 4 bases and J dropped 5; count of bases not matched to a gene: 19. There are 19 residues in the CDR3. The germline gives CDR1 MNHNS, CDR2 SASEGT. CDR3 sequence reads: CASSGGAGQGTIPYETQYF. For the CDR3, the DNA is TGTGCCAGCAGTGGGGGGGCGGGACAGGGGACGATTCCCTACGAGACCCAGTACTTC.

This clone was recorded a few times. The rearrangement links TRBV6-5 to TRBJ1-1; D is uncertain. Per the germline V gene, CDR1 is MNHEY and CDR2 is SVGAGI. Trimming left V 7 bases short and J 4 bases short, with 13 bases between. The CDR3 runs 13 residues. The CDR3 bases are TGTGCCAGCAATAGGCGGAGTTCCACTGAAGCTTTCTTT. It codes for CASNRRSSTEAFF.

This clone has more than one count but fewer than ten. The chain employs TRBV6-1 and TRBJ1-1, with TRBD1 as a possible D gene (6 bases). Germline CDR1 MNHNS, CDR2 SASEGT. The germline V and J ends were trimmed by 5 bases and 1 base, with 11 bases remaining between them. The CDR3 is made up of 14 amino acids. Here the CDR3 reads CASSFTGKNTEAFF. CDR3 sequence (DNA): TGTGCCAGCAGTTTCACAGGGAAGAACACTGAAGCTTTCTTT.